These T cell receptor beta chains were read from a single sample in a study of metastatic and nonmetastatic thyroid tumors. TCRdb re-analyzed the PCR reads through MiXCR. The data show roughly 65,000 clones, 14% seen once. Sample: blood. Receptors were obtained from a male donor with papillary thyroid cancer or a benign thyroid nodule (not recorded which). Some clones in this sample may be carry-over from other donors' samples. Both conserved end residues are part of each CDR3. The D gene is left open where the match is weak. Clone sizes are given selectively: once, few, many, or a class where the clone is expanded.

>many|TRBJ1-2|.|TRBV11-2
CASSRDGLYGYTF
TGTGCCAGCAGCCGGGACGGACTCTATGGCTACACCTTC
>few|TRBJ2-2|TRBD1|TRBV6-1
CASSVSTGDTGELFF
TGTGCCAGCAGTGTATCCACAGGGGACACCGGGGAGCTGTTTTTT
>many|TRBJ2-1|TRBD2|TRBV7-2
CVSSLVAGGNEQFF
TGTGTCAGCAGCTTAGTAGCGGGAGGTAATGAGCAGTTCTTC
>.|TRBJ1-1|.|TRBV20-1
CSARQGTVTEAFF
TGCAGTGCTAGACAGGGGACGGTGACTGAAGCTTTCTTT
>many|TRBJ2-2|.|TRBV6-1
CASSPSDSGELFF
TGTGCCAGCAGCCCAAGCGACTCCGGGGAGCTGTTTTTT
>many|TRBJ1-1|.|TRBV6-1
CASSAIMNTEAFF
TGTGCCAGCAGCGCGATCATGAACACTGAAGCTTTCTTT
>few|TRBJ2-1|TRBD2|TRBV28
CASRRPGLVSYNDQFF
TGTGCCAGCAGACGACCGGGACTAGTTTCCTACAATGATCAGTTCTTC
>many|TRBJ1-1|.|TRBV19
CAPPRKVDMNTEAFF
TGTGCCCCGCCTAGGAAGGTCGACATGAACACTGAAGCTTTCTTT
>many|TRBJ2-3|.|TRBV7-9
CASSSRGVWESPDTQYF
TGTGCCAGCAGCTCCAGGGGAGTGTGGGAGTCCCCAGATACGCAGTATTTT
>few|TRBJ2-7|.|TRBV27
CASSLVAGASYEQYF
TGTGCCAGTAGTTTAGTAGCTGGGGCCTCCTACGAGCAGTACTTC
>many|TRBJ2-3|.|TRBV20-1
CSASGPGGFTDTQYF
TGCAGTGCTAGTGGTCCAGGGGGGTTTACAGATACGCAGTATTTT
>once|TRBJ2-3|TRBD2|TRBV20-1
CSARVAGGVYTQYF
TGCAGTGCTAGAGTAGCGGGAGGTGTTTATACGCAGTATTTT
>many|TRBJ2-3|.|TRBV9
CASSVESAGADTQYF
TGTGCCAGCAGCGTAGAGTCAGCTGGGGCAGATACGCAGTATTTT
>many|TRBJ2-2|.|TRBV20-1
CSARPRGTGELFF
TGCAGTGCTCGTCCCCGAGGGACCGGGGAGCTGTTTTTT
>.|TRBJ1-4|TRBD1|TRBV6-1
CASTPRLVLTGALEEKLFF
TGTGCCAGCACCCCTCGTTTGGTCCTAACAGGGGCCCTAGAGGAAAAACTGTTTTTT
>many|TRBJ2-7|TRBD1|TRBV6-1
CASSWGTDTYEQYF
TGTGCCAGCAGTTGGGGGACAGATACCTACGAGCAGTACTTC
>many|TRBJ2-7|.|TRBV20-1
CSARDMTDYEQYF
TGCAGTGCTAGAGATATGACTGACTACGAGCAGTACTTC
>.|TRBJ2-1|.|TRBV5-1
CASSLWEADVNEQFF
TGCGCCAGCAGCTTGTGGGAGGCAGACGTCAATGAGCAGTTCTTC
>many|TRBJ2-1|.|TRBV6-2/TRBV6-3
CASSYKWETYNEQFF
TGTGCCAGCAGTTACAAGTGGGAGACCTACAATGAGCAGTTCTTC
>many|TRBJ1-4|.|TRBV2
CASRRTLGNEKLFF
TGTGCCAGCAGGCGGACCCTCGGTAATGAAAAACTGTTTTTT
>many|TRBJ2-7|.|TRBV30
CAWSVQGNEQYF
TGTGCCTGGAGTGTACAAGGGAACGAGCAGTACTTC
>.|TRBJ1-2|.|TRBV27
CASRPKARVVANYGYTF
TGTGCCAGCAGACCTAAGGCCAGGGTAGTAGCTAACTATGGCTACACCTTC
>few|TRBJ2-1|TRBD2|TRBV10-1
CASRSGLAWAGEQFF
TGCGCCAGCAGATCGGGACTAGCTTGGGCGGGTGAGCAGTTCTTC
>many|TRBJ1-6|.|TRBV20-1
CSAPGGRVDSPLHF
TGCAGTGCTCCTGGGGGCAGGGTAGACTCACCCCTCCACTTT
>many|TRBJ1-6|.|TRBV6-1
CASSEALRNSPLHF
TGTGCCAGCAGTGAAGCGCTCAGGAATTCACCCCTCCACTTT
>many|TRBJ1-6|.|TRBV2
CASSEGGGPSPLHF
TGTGCCAGCAGTGAGGGGGGGGGACCTTCACCCCTCCACTTT
>.|TRBJ2-7|TRBD2|TRBV20-1
CSALPPLAGGAEQYF
TGCAGTGCTCTACCGCCTCTAGCGGGAGGAGCCGAGCAGTACTTC
>many|TRBJ1-1|TRBD1|TRBV28
CASTLQGEDTEAFF
TGTGCCAGCACCCTACAGGGGGAGGATACTGAAGCTTTCTTT
>many|TRBJ2-5|.|TRBV6-5
CASSYSWEGVRQETQYF
TGTGCCAGCAGTTACTCGTGGGAAGGGGTTCGACAAGAGACCCAGTACTTC
>few|TRBJ1-1|.|TRBV6-1
CASSQDPRAPNTEAFF
TGTGCCAGCAGCCAGGATCCACGGGCACCGAACACTGAAGCTTTCTTT
>.|TRBJ2-2|TRBD2|TRBV25-1
CASSAPSGSTGELFF
TGTGCCAGCAGTGCCCCAAGCGGGAGTACCGGGGAGCTGTTTTTT
>many|TRBJ1-2|.|TRBV6-9
CASSPYGYTF
TGTGCCAGCAGTCCCTATGGCTACACCTTC
>.|TRBJ2-7|.|TRBV12-3/TRBV12-4
CASSFGKGRRVSYEQYF
TGTGCCAGCAGTTTTGGCAAGGGACGACGGGTCTCCTACGAGCAGTACTTC
>many|TRBJ2-1|TRBD2|TRBV19
CASSISGTGNNEQFF
TGTGCCAGTAGTATTAGCGGGACGGGGAACAATGAGCAGTTCTTC
>many|TRBJ2-2|.|TRBV9
CASSVYTGELFF
TGTGCCAGCAGCGTATACACCGGGGAGCTGTTTTTT
>many|TRBJ2-2|.|TRBV3-1
CASKGGRMRRKWSGELFF
TGTGCCAGCAAGGGGGGCAGGATGAGAAGAAAATGGTCCGGGGAGCTGTTTTTT
>many|TRBJ1-5|TRBD1|TRBV6-1
CASREAGGGNQPQHF
TGTGCCAGCAGGGAAGCAGGGGGTGGCAATCAGCCCCAGCATTTT
>many|TRBJ2-5|.|TRBV6-6
CASSYSETQYF
TGTGCCAGCAGTTACTCCGAGACCCAGTACTTC
>many|TRBJ2-4|TRBD2|TRBV4-3
CASSQGRGGGNIQYF
TGCGCCAGCAGCCAAGGACGGGGGGGTGGAAACATTCAGTACTTC
>many|TRBJ2-7|.|TRBV18
CASSEKTASEQYF
TGTGCCAGCTCAGAGAAGACAGCATCCGAGCAGTACTTC
>many|TRBJ1-6|.|TRBV27
CASSSPGFRSPLHF
TGTGCCAGCAGCTCTCCCGGGTTCCGATCACCCCTCCACTTT
>.|TRBJ2-1|.|TRBV11-1
CASSTQGGSVISYNEQFF
TGTGCCAGCAGCACTCAAGGGGGTTCTGTCATCTCCTACAATGAGCAGTTCTTC
>many|TRBJ1-5|TRBD1|TRBV7-9
CASSATGAGTSQHF
TGTGCCAGCAGCGCTACAGGGGCAGGGACCTCCCAGCATTTT
>many|TRBJ1-1|.|TRBV9
CASSPREPGNTEAFF
TGTGCCAGCAGTCCTAGGGAGCCTGGGAACACTGAAGCTTTCTTT
>many|TRBJ2-2|.|TRBV18
CASSQTGFNTGELFF
TGTGCCAGCTCACAGACGGGCTTCAACACCGGGGAGCTGTTTTTT
>.|TRBJ2-2|TRBD2|TRBV5-4
CASSLGGRANTGELFF
TGTGCCAGCAGCTTGGGCGGGAGGGCTAACACCGGGGAGCTGTTTTTT